The text below deals with one T cell receptor beta chain. The data stem from a study of shared clonotypes between healthy human individuals. Libraries were prepared by immunoSEQ multiplex PCR; TCRdb keeps only in-frame clonotypes and omits some of them. The table shows a few hundred thousand clones, with roughly 79% occurring only once. The sequence came from a woman aged 40 to 50 in good health. Some clones in this sample may be carry-over from other donors' samples. Sequences were obtained from PBMCs.

CDR3 amino acids: CASSRDGPAYEQYF. CDR3 coding DNA: TGTGCCAGCAGCCGGGACGGGCCGGCCTACGAGCAGTACTTC. The chain couples TRBV27 to TRBJ2-7; D tentatively reads TRBD1 or TRBD2 (5 bases each). The CDR3 extends over 14 amino acids. Trimming removed 6 bases at V and 2 bases at J, with 14 bases between. Germline CDR1 reads MNHEY; CDR2 reads SMNVEV (reference sequence).